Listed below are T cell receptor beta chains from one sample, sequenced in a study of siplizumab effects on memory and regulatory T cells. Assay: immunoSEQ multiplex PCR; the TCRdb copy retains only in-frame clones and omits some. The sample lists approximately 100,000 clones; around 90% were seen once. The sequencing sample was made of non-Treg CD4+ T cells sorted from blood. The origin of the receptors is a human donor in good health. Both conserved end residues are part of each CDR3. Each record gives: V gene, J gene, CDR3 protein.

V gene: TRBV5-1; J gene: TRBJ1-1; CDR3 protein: CASSSRAGGWVNTEAFF
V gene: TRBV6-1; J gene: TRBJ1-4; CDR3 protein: CASSAQTTNEKLFF
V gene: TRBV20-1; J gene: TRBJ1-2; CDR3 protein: CSAISGYTF
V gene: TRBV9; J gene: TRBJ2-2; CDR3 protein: CASSEGINTGELFF
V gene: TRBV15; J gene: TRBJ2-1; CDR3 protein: CATSRDRASYEQFF
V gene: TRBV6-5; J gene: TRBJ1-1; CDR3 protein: CASSYSPTNTEAFF
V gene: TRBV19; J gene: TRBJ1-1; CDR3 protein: CASSIVYTGASMNTEAFF
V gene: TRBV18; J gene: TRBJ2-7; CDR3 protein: CASSGESYEQYF
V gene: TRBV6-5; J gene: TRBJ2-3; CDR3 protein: CASSYRAGGSTDTQYF
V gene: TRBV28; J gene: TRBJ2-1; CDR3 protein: CASSFTASGSGNEQFF
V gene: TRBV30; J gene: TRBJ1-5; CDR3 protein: CAWDPGAGQPQHF
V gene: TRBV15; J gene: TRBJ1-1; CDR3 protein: CATSASGTVNTEAFF
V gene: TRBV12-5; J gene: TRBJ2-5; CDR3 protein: CASVGGQTQETQYF
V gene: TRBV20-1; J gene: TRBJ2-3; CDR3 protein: CSARYTDTQYF
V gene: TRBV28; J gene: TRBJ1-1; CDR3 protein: CASSFLTRNTEAFF
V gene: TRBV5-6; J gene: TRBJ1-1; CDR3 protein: CASSLGGAGTGGTEAFF
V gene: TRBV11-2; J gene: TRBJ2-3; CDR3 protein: CASSHIMGSRDTDTQYF
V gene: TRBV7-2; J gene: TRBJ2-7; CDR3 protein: CASSLGHPYEQYF
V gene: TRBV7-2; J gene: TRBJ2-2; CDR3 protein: CASSLAGPGELFF
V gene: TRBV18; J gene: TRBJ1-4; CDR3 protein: CASQDRVNEKLFF
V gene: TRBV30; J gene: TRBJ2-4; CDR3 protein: CAWSGALAKNIQYF
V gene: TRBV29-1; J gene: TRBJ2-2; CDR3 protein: CSVANTGELFF
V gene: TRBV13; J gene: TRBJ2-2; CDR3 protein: CASSLIGQGVGELFF
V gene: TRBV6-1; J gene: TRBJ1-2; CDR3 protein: CASSPQDGDDYGYTF
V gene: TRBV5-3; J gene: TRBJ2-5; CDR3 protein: CARSESSTGKILQGKTQYF
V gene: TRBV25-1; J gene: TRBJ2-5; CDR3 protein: CASSWATGGLLQETQYF
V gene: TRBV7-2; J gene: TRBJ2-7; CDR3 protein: CASSVLHEQYF
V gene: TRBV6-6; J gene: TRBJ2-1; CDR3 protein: CASRNARRNSYNEQFF
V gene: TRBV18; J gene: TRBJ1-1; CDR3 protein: CASSQKPNTEAFF
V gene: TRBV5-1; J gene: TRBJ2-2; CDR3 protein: CASSPGTSGRVNGELFF
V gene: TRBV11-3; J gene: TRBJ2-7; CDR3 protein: CASSRGQGAYEQYF
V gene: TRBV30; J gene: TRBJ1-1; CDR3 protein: CAWNRPGTGVTEAFF